The entry below describes one TCR beta chain. Authors' methods: How many nucleated cells were present was estimated from reference gene primer amplification. Sequencing was performed with immunoSEQ multiplex PCR; in TCRdb, only in-frame clones are kept and a portion is missing. The D gene and trimming were derived from the DNA, and the V and J assignments and clone size from that table. In the table there are about 180,000 clones, approximately 87% of which are singletons. The data belong to a study of blood T cell repertoires in COVID-19. Study background: The study drew acute and convalescent COVID-19 samples from the United States, Italy and Spain. Sources were T cells, B-cell-depleted T cells, or PBMCs; the material itself was cDNA or gDNA.

The trim removed 5 bases at V and 4 bases at J, leaving 8 bases unmatched. The CDR3 extends over 15 amino acids. Germline CDR1 MNHEY, CDR2 SMNVEV (reference sequence). The gene calls are TRBV27 and TRBJ1-2, with 9 bases identical to TRBD1. The sequence was obtained from a man between 65 and 80 years old with active or convalescent COVID-19. Sample: peripheral blood. CDR3 protein: CASSKGQGLVYGYTF. The CDR3 DNA reads TGTGCCAGCAGTAAGGGACAGGGACTAGTCTATGGCTACACCTTC.